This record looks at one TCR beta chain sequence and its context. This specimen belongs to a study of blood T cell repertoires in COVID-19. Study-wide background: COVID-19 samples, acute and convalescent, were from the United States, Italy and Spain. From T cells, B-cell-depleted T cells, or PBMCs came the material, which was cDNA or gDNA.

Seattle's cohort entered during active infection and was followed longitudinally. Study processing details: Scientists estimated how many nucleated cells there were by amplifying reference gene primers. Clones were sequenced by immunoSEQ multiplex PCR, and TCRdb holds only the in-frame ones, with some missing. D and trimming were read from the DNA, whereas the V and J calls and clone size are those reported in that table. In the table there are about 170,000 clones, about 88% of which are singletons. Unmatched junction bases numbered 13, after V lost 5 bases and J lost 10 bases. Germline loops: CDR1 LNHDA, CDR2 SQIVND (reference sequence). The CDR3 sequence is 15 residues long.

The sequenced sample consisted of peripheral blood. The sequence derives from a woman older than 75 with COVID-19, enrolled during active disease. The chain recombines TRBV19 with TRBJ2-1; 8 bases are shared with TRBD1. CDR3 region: CASSPRDRPTGEQFF. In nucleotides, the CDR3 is TGTGCCAGTAGTCCGCGGGACAGGCCGACTGGGGAGCAGTTCTTC.